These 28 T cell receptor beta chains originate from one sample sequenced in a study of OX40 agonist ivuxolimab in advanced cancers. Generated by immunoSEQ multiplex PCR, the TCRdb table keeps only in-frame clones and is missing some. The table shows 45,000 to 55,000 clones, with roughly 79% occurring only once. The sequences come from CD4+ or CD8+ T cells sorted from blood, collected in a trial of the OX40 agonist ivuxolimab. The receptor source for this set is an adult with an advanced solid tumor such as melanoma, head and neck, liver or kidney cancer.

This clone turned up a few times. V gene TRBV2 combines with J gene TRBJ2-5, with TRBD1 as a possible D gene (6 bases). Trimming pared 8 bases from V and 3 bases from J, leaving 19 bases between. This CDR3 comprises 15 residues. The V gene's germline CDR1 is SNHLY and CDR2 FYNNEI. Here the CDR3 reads CASADSGWTEETQYF. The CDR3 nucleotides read TGTGCCAGCGCGGACTCGGGTTGGACAGAAGAGACCCAGTACTTC.

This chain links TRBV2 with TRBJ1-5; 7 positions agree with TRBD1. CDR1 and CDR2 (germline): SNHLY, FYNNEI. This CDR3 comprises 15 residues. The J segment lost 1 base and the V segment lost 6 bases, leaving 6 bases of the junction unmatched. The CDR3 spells CASRVTGTSNQPQHF. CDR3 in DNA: TGTGCCAGCAGGGTGACAGGGACCAGCAATCAGCCCCAGCATTTT.

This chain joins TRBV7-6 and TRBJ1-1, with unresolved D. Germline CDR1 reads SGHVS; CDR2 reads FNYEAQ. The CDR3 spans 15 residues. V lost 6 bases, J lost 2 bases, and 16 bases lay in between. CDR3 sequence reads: CASSSGYPGNTEAFF. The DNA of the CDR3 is TGTGCCAGCAGTTCCGGGTATCCAGGAAACACTGAAGCTTTCTTT.

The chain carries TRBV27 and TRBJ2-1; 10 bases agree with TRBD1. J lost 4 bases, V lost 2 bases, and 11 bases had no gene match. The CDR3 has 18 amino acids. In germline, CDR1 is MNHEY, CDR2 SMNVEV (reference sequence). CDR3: CASSLGVPGQGLYNEQFF. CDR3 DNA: TGTGCCAGCAGTTTAGGGGTTCCGGGACAGGGGCTTTACAATGAGCAGTTCTTC.

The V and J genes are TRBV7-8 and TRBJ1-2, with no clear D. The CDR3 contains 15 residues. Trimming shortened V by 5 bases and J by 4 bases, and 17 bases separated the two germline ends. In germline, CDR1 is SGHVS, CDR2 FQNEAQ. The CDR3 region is CASSPSWTGSYGYTF. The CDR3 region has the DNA TGTGCCAGCAGCCCCTCCTGGACGGGGTCCTATGGCTACACCTTC.

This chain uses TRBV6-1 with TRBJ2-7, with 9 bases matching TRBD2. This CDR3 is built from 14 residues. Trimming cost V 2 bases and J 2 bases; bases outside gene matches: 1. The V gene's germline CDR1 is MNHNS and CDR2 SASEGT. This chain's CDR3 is CASSESGGTYEQYV. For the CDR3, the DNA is TGTGCCAGCAGTGAAAGCGGGGGGACCTACGAGCAGTACGTC.

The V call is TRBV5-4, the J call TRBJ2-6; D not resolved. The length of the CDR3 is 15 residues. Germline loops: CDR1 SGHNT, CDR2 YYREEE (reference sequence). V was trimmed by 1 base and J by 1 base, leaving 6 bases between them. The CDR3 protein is CASSLSWSGANVLTF. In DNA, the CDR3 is TGTGCCAGCAGCTTGTCTTGGTCTGGGGCCAACGTCCTGACTTTC.

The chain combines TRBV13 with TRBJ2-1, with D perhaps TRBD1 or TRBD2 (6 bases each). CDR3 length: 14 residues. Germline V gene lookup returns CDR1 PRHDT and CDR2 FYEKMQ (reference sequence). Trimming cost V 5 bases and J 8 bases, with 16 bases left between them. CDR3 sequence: CASSNKGGSDEQFF. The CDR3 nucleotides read TGTGCCAGCAGCAATAAAGGGGGGTCAGATGAGCAGTTCTTC.

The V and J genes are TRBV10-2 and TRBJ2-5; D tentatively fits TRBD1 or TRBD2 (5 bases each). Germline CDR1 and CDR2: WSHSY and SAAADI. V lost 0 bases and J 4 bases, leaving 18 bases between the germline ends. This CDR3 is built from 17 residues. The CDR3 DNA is TGCGCCAGCAGTGAGTCCCCCCTCGGAGGAGACAGAGAGACCCAGTACTTC. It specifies CASSESPLGGDRETQYF.

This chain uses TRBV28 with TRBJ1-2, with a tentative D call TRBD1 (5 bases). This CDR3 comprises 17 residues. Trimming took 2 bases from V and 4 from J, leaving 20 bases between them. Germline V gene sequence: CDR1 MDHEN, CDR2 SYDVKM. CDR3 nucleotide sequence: TGTGCCAGCAGTTTAGGACCCCTGGGGGGTGTCCCCTATGGCTACACCTTC. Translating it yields CASSLGPLGGVPYGYTF.

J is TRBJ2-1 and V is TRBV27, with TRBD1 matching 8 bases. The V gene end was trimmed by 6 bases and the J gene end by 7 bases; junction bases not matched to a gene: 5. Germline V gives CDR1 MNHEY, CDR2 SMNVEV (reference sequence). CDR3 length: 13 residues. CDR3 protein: CASRWTGYNEQFF. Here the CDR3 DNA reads TGTGCCAGCAGGTGGACAGGGTATAATGAGCAGTTCTTC.

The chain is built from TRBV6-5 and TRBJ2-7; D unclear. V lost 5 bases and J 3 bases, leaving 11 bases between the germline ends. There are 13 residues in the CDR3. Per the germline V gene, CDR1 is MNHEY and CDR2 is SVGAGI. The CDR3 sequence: CASSVERNYEQYF. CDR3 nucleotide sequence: TGTGCCAGCAGTGTGGAGAGGAACTACGAGCAGTACTTC.

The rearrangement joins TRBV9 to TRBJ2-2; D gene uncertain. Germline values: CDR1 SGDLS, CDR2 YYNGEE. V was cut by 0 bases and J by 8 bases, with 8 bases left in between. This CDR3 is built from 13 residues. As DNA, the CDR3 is TGTGCCAGCAGCGTAGAAGTCTCTGGGGAGCTGTTTTTT. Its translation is CASSVEVSGELFF.

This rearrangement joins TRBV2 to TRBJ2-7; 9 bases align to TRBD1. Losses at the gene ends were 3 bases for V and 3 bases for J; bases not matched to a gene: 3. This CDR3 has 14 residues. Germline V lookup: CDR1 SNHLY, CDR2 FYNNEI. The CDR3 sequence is CASSDRDRVYEQYV. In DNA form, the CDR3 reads TGTGCCAGCAGTGATCGGGACAGGGTCTACGAGCAGTACGTC.

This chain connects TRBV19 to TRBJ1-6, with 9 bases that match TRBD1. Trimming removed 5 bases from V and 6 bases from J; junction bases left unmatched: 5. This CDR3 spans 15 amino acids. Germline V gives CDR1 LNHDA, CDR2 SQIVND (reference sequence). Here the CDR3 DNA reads TGTGCCAGTAGTGCCTGGACAGGGGTTAATTCACCCCTCCACTTT. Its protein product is CASSAWTGVNSPLHF.

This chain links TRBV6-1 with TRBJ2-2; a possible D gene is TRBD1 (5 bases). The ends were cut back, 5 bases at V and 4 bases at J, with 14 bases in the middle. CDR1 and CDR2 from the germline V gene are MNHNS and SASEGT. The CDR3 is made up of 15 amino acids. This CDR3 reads CASSPPRVGTGELFF. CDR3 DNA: TGTGCCAGCAGTCCCCCCAGGGTAGGCACCGGGGAGCTGTTTTTT.

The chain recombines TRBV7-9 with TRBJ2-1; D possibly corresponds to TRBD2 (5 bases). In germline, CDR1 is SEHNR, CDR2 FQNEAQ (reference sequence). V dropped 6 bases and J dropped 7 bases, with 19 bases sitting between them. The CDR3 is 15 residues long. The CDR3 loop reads CASRGGETPGNEQFF. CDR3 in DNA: TGTGCCAGCAGGGGTGGGGAGACTCCGGGGAATGAGCAGTTCTTC. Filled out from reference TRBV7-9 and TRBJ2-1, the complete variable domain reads DTGVSQNPRHKITKRGQNVTFRCDPISEHNRLYWYRQTLGQGPEFLTYFQNEAQLEKSRLLSDRFSAERPKGSFSTLEIQRTEQGDSAMYLCASRGGETPGNEQFFGPGTRLTVL.

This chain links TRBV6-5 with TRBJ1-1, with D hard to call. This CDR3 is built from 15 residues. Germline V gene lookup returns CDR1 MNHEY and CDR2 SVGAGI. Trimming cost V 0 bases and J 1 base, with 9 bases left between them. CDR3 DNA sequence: TGTGCCAGCAGTTACTCGATTTTGTCGAACACTGAAGCTTTCTTT. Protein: CASSYSILSNTEAFF.

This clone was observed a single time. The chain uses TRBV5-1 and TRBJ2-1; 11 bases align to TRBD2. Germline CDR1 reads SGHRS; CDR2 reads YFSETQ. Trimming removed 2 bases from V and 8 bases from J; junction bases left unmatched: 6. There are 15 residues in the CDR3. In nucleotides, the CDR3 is TGCGCCAGCAGCTTCCTAGCGGGAGGTGGGGATGAGCAGTTCTTC. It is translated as CASSFLAGGGDEQFF.

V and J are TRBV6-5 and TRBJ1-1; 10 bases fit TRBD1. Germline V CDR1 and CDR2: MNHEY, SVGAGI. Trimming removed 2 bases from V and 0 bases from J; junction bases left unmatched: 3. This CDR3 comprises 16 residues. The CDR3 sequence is CASSYEGTGVNTEAFF. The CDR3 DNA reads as TGTGCCAGCAGTTACGAAGGGACAGGGGTGAACACTGAAGCTTTCTTT.

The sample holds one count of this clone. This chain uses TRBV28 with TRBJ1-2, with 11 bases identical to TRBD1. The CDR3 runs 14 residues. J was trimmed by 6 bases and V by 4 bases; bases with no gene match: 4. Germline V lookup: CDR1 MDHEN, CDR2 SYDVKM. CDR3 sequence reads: CASSSEDRGHGYTF. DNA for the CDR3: TGTGCCAGCAGTTCCGAGGACAGGGGGCATGGCTACACCTTC.

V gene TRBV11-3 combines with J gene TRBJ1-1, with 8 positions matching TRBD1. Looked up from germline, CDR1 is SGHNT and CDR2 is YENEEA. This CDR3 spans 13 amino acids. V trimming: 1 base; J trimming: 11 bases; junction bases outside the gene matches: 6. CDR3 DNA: TGTGCCAGCAGCTTAGCTACAGGGGGGCTGGCTTTCTTT. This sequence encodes CASSLATGGLAFF. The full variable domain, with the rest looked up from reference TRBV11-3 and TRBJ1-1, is EAGVVQSPRYKIIEKKQPVAFWCNPISGHNTLYWYLQNLGQGPELLIRYENEEAVDDSQLPKDRFSAERLKGVDSTLKIQPAELGDSAVYLCASSLATGGLAFFGQGTRLTVV.

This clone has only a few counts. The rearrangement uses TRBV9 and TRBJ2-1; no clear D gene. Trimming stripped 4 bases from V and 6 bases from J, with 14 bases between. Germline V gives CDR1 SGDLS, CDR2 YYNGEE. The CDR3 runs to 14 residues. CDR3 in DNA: TGTGCCAGCAGCTACAGTGGGTTTTTCAATGAGCAGTTCTTC. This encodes CASSYSGFFNEQFF.

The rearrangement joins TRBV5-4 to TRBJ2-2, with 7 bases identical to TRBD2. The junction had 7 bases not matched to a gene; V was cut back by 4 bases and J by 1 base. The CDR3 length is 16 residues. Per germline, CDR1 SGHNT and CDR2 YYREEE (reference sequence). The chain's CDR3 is CASSPNAGVNTGELFF. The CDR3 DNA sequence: TGTGCCAGCAGCCCCAATGCGGGGGTGAACACCGGGGAGCTGTTTTTT.

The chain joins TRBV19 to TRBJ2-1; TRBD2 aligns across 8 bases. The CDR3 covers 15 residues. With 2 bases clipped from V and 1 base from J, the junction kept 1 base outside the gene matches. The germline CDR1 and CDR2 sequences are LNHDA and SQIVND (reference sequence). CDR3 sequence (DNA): TGTGCCAGTAGTATAATAGCGGGGTCCTACAATGAGCAGTTCTTC. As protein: CASSIIAGSYNEQFF.

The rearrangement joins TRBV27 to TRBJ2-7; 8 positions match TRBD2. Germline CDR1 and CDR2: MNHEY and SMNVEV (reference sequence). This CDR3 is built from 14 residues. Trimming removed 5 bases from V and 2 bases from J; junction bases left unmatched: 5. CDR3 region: CASSPIAGTYEQYF. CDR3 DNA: TGTGCCAGCAGTCCAATAGCGGGAACCTACGAGCAGTACTTC.

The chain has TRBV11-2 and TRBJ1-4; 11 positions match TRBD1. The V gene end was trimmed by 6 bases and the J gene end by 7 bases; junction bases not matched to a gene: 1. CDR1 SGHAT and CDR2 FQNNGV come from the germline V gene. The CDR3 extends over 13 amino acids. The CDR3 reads CASRGQGVEKLFF. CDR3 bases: TGTGCCAGCAGGGGACAGGGGGTTGAAAAACTGTTTTTT.

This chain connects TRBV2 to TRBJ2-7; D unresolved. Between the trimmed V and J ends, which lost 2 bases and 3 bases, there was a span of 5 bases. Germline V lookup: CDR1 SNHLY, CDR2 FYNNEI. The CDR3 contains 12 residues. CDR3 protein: CASSESYYEQYV. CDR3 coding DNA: TGTGCCAGCAGTGAATCCTACTACGAGCAGTACGTC.